These 32 T cell receptor beta chains came from one sample sequenced in a study of early T cells in non-severe SARS-CoV-2 infection. TCRdb re-called the 5' RACE reads through MiXCR, storing one row per CDR3 protein. The sample contains 75,000 to 80,000 distinct CDR3 sequences, around 10% of which appear only once. This specimen consisted of whole blood, obtained at baseline. Every receptor here comes from an adult who was a healthcare worker with PCR-confirmed SARS-CoV-2 infection or an uninfected control (not recorded which).

The sample holds many counts of this clonotype. The chain has TRBV6-1 and TRBJ2-2, with unresolved D. The germline V gene encodes CDR1 MNHNS and CDR2 SASEGT. The CDR3 runs to 14 residues. The germline V and J ends were trimmed by 3 bases and 8 bases, with 13 bases remaining between them. The CDR3 loop reads CASSEMNLSGELFF. The CDR3 region has the DNA TGTGCCAGCAGTGAGATGAATTTGTCGGGGGAGCTGTTTTTT.

This clonotype appeared many times. The chain carries TRBV20-1 and TRBJ2-7; a weak D match, TRBD2 (6 bases). Germline V gene sequence: CDR1 DFQATT, CDR2 SNEGSKA (reference sequence). V lost 3 bases and J lost 6, with 9 bases in between. This CDR3 contains 11 residues. CDR3 loop: CSASSGVEQYF. The CDR3 nucleotides read TGCAGTGCTAGTTCGGGGGTCGAGCAGTACTTC.

This clonotype was detected many times. V and J are TRBV12-3 or TRBV12-4 and TRBJ1-2; 9 nucleotides align to TRBD1. Trimming took 6 bases from V and 4 from J; bases not matched to a gene: 9. The CDR3 sequence is 15 residues long. In nucleotides, the CDR3 is TGTGCCAGCAGCACTCTGGGACAGGGTGGCTATGGCTACACCTTC. Amino acids: CASSTLGQGGYGYTF.

Only a few counts were recorded for this clonotype. V usage is TRBV3-1 and J usage is TRBJ2-2; tentatively, D is TRBD1 or TRBD2 (5 bases each). The germline V and J ends were trimmed by 3 bases and 7 bases, with 12 bases remaining between them. Germline CDR1 is LGHDT and CDR2 is YNNKEL (reference sequence). This CDR3 region has 14 residues. Here the CDR3 DNA reads TGTGCCAGCAGCCATGCTGGGGGTCTCGGGGAGCTGTTTTTT. It specifies CASSHAGGLGELFF.

This clonotype has a handful of counts. The J gene is TRBJ2-5, the V gene TRBV7-2; D could derive from TRBD1 or TRBD2 (6 bases each). This CDR3 comprises 14 residues. The V end lost 5 bases, the J end lost 5 bases, and 15 bases lay between the germline ends. Germline CDR1 reads SGHTA; CDR2 reads FQGNSA. CDR3 sequence reads: CASSPRGGPETQYF. The DNA of the CDR3 is TGTGCCAGCAGCCCCCGAGGGGGGCCGGAGACCCAGTACTTC.

This clonotype was seen a few times. J is TRBJ2-1 and V is TRBV12-3 or TRBV12-4; D gene ambiguous. V lost 3 bases to trimming and J lost 0 bases, with 9 bases between them. This CDR3 has 15 residues. This chain's CDR3 is CASSFRFTSYNEQFF. In DNA form, the CDR3 reads TGTGCCAGCAGTTTTCGTTTTACCTCCTACAATGAGCAGTTCTTC.

This chain joins TRBV2 and TRBJ2-5; D remains ambiguous. V lost 10 bases, J lost 2 bases, and 11 bases lay in between. Germline CDR1 is SNHLY and CDR2 is FYNNEI. The CDR3 runs to 12 residues. The CDR3 bases are TGTGCCAAAGACCGGGTACAAGAGACCCAGTACTTC. The encoded protein is CAKDRVQETQYF.

The CDR3 coding sequence is TGCGCCAGCAGCTTACAGGGGGCGAATGAAAAACTGTTTTTT. It translates to CASSLQGANEKLFF. J is TRBJ1-4 and V is TRBV5-1; 9 nucleotides match TRBD1. CDR1 and CDR2 (germline): SGHRS, YFSETQ. V lost 2 bases to trimming and J lost 5 bases; unmatched junction nucleotides: 1. The CDR3 loop spans 14 amino acids.

The chain links TRBV30 to TRBJ2-1; D is perhaps TRBD2 (6 bases). There are 15 residues in the CDR3. CDR1 GTSNPN and CDR2 SVGIG come from the germline V gene (reference sequence). V lost 4 bases and J lost 2, with 15 bases in between. CDR3: CAWKYLSGPYNEQFF. CDR3 nucleotide sequence: TGTGCCTGGAAGTATCTTAGCGGCCCCTACAATGAGCAGTTCTTC.

This clonotype was observed a few times. V and J are TRBV10-2 and TRBJ1-1; D is undetermined. The CDR3 consists of 13 residues. Germline assignment: CDR1 WSHSY and CDR2 SAAADI. V gave up 8 bases and J gave up 1 base, with 11 bases separating them. CDR3: CASGAGTNTEAFF. The CDR3 DNA sequence: TGCGCCAGCGGAGCAGGCACGAACACTGAAGCTTTCTTT.

V is TRBV6-1 and J is TRBJ1-2; 7 nucleotides match TRBD1. With 11 bases clipped from V and 4 bases from J, the junction kept 7 bases outside the gene matches. Germline assignment: CDR1 MNHNS and CDR2 SASEGT. The CDR3 has 12 amino acids. The CDR3 DNA is TGTGCCTCAGCCGGGACAGCCTATGGCTACACCTTC. Its protein product is CASAGTAYGYTF.

This clonotype occurred a few times. The chain uses TRBV28 and TRBJ1-2; 8 nucleotides line up with TRBD1. Trimming cost V 11 bases and J 6 bases; bases outside gene matches: 8. The CDR3 loop spans 12 amino acids. CDR1 is MDHEN and CDR2 is SYDVKM in the germline V gene. CDR3 sequence: CALRGRINGYTF. DNA for the CDR3: TGTGCCCTCAGGGGGCGCATTAATGGCTACACCTTC.

This clonotype was counted at least ten times. The rearrangement uses TRBV28 and TRBJ2-2, with D possibly being TRBD1 or TRBD2 (5 bases each). This CDR3 comprises 14 residues. Trimming shortened V by 6 bases and J by 0 bases, and 8 bases separated the two germline ends. Germline-derived CDR1 and CDR2 are MDHEN and SYDVKM. DNA for the CDR3: TGTGCCAGCAGGGGGGATCCGAACACCGGGGAGCTGTTTTTT. It yields the protein CASRGDPNTGELFF. The whole variable domain, remainder taken from reference TRBV28 and TRBJ2-2, is DVKVTQSSRYLVKRTGEKVFLECVQDMDHENMFWYRQDPGLGLRLIYFSYDVKMKEKGDIPEGYSVSREKKERFSLILESASTNQTSMYLCASRGDPNTGELFFGEGSRLTVL.

This clonotype occurred many times. The chain combines TRBV11-2 with TRBJ1-2; TRBD1 aligns across 8 bases. Germline CDR1 SGHAT, CDR2 FQNNGV. V gave up 6 bases and J gave up 8 bases; unmatched junction bases: 5. The CDR3 runs 12 residues. CDR3 DNA sequence: TGTGCCAGCAGTCAGACAGGGGTCGGCTACACCTTC. It specifies CASSQTGVGYTF.

The chain combines TRBV7-2 with TRBJ1-6; D gene unclear. The CDR3 totals 16 residues. V lost 2 bases and J 7 bases, leaving 15 bases between the germline ends. The germline gives CDR1 SGHTA, CDR2 FQGNSA. The CDR3 spells CASSLSGSRGNSPLHF. In DNA form, the CDR3 reads TGTGCCAGCAGCTTATCGGGAAGCCGCGGCAATTCACCCCTCCACTTT. Using reference TRBV7-2 and TRBJ1-6 for the parts outside the CDR3, the full variable domain is GAGVSQSPSNKVTEKGKDVELRCDPISGHTALYWYRQSLGQGLEFLIYFQGNSAPDKSGLPSDRFSAERTGGSVSTLTIQRTQQEDSAVYLCASSLSGSRGNSPLHFGNGTRLTVT.

In its sample, this clonotype was seen a few times. The V and J genes are TRBV5-1 and TRBJ2-1; D is possibly TRBD1 (5 bases). Germline lookup yields CDR1 SGHRS and CDR2 YFSETQ. The CDR3 consists of 15 residues. The V end was cut by 4 bases, the J end by 8 bases, with 19 bases between. CDR3 in amino acids: CASSPFRGAADEQFF. The CDR3, as DNA: TGCGCCAGCAGCCCCTTCCGTGGGGCCGCGGATGAGCAGTTCTTC.

This clonotype appeared a few times. J is TRBJ2-7 and V is TRBV6-5; D unresolved. V was cut by 1 base and J by 1 base, with 8 bases left in between. Germline V gene sequence: CDR1 MNHEY, CDR2 SVGAGI. The CDR3 is 14 residues long. The CDR3 spells CASSYLADSYEQYF. CDR3 nucleotide sequence: TGTGCCAGCAGTTACTTGGCGGATTCCTACGAGCAGTACTTC.

The chain couples TRBV12-3 or TRBV12-4 to TRBJ1-2; weak D call: TRBD1 (5 bases). The CDR3 is made up of 14 amino acids. V was pared by 2 bases and J by 4 bases, with 11 bases between. CDR3 sequence reads: CASSLFVRGYGYTF. The CDR3 nucleotides read TGTGCCAGCAGTTTATTTGTGAGGGGCTATGGCTACACCTTC.

V usage is TRBV14 and J usage is TRBJ2-3, with TRBD2 matching 9 bases. CDR1 and CDR2 (germline): SGHDN, FVKESK. The CDR3 runs 17 residues. V shed 4 bases, J shed 6 bases, and the junction held 14 bases outside the gene matches. The CDR3 DNA follows: TGTGCCAGCAGCCGTCCTTTTGGGTCGCGGGGGGGCGATACGCAGTATTTT. Translating it yields CASSRPFGSRGGDTQYF.

This clonotype has a count of ten or more. V gene TRBV20-1 combines with J gene TRBJ1-2, with D possibly being TRBD1 (5 bases). The CDR3 has 13 amino acids. V lost 0 bases to trimming and J lost 4 bases, with 9 bases between them. Germline V gene data show CDR1 as DFQATT and CDR2 as SNEGSKA (reference sequence). The CDR3 nucleotides are TGCAGTGCTAGAGATCCAGGGATCTATGGCTACACCTTC. This gives the protein CSARDPGIYGYTF.

This clonotype was counted ten times or more. This chain links TRBV12-3 or TRBV12-4 with TRBJ2-3; weak D call: TRBD2 (5 bases). Trimming stripped 2 bases from V and 5 bases from J, with 8 bases between. This CDR3 region has 13 residues. CDR3 in DNA: TGTGCCAGCAGTTTAAGGAGGATAGATACGCAGTATTTT. It specifies CASSLRRIDTQYF.

This clonotype has more than one count but fewer than ten. J is TRBJ1-2 and V is TRBV12-3 or TRBV12-4; no firm D call. CDR3 length: 11 amino acids. V was pared by 1 base and J by 8 bases, with 5 bases between. Here the CDR3 DNA reads TGTGCCAGCAGTTTAGGGGAGGGCTACACCTTC. Protein sequence: CASSLGEGYTF.

This clonotype was seen a handful of times. The genes are TRBV7-2 and TRBJ2-7; tentatively, D is TRBD1 (5 bases). Per the germline V gene, CDR1 is SGHTA and CDR2 is FQGNSA. Trimming took 2 bases from V and 2 from J, leaving 10 bases between them. The CDR3 is 14 residues long. The CDR3, as DNA: TGTGCCAGCAGCTTAAGGCAGGGTACCTACGAGCAGTACTTC. Protein: CASSLRQGTYEQYF.

This clonotype was seen a few times. The J gene is TRBJ1-1, the V gene TRBV10-3; D gene unclear. Germline V lookup: CDR1 ENHRY, CDR2 SYGVKD. The CDR3 totals 13 residues. V lost 8 bases and J 0 bases, leaving 10 bases between the germline ends. The CDR3 reads CAIGVNVNTEAFF. In nucleotides, the CDR3 is TGTGCCATCGGTGTCAATGTGAACACTGAAGCTTTCTTT.

This clonotype was seen ten or more times. The chain is built from TRBV29-1 and TRBJ2-7; TRBD1 or TRBD2 may be the D gene (6 bases each). Germline V gene sequence: CDR1 SQVTM, CDR2 ANQGSEA. With 8 bases removed from V and 7 bases from J, the gap between germline ends came to 21 bases. The CDR3 extends over 13 amino acids. The CDR3 protein is CSPREAGHWEQYF. Written as DNA, the CDR3 is TGCAGCCCTCGAGAGGCGGGACACTGGGAGCAGTACTTC.

The chain combines TRBV29-1 with TRBJ1-1; D is ambiguous. Germline values: CDR1 SQVTM, CDR2 ANQGSEA. The V gene lost 6 bases and the J gene lost 0 bases, with 8 bases spanning the gap. The CDR3 sequence is 12 residues long. The CDR3 nucleotides read TGCAGCGTCTCGCATCTGAACACTGAAGCTTTCTTT. Translating it yields CSVSHLNTEAFF.

This clonotype was observed a handful of times. The gene calls are TRBV30 and TRBJ2-5, with D unclear. V lost 0 bases and J lost 1, with 9 bases in between. CDR1 is GTSNPN, CDR2 SVGIG, per germline (reference sequence). The CDR3 spans 14 residues. The CDR3 region has the DNA TGTGCCTGGAGTGTACTGAACAGCCAAGAGACCCAGTACTTC. Protein product: CAWSVLNSQETQYF.

This clonotype appeared a few times. The chain recombines TRBV5-1 with TRBJ2-5; 7 nucleotides line up with TRBD2. Looked up from germline, CDR1 is SGHRS and CDR2 is YFSETQ. The CDR3 runs 15 residues. The J segment lost 1 base and the V segment lost 1 base, leaving 4 bases of the junction unmatched. CDR3 in amino acids: CASSLSSGGQETQYF. As DNA, the CDR3 is TGCGCCAGCAGCTTGTCTAGCGGAGGCCAAGAGACCCAGTACTTC.

The genes are TRBV5-1 and TRBJ1-1, with D unclear. Germline V gene lookup returns CDR1 SGHRS and CDR2 YFSETQ. The CDR3 has 14 amino acids. V was shortened by 1 base and J by 1 base, with 8 bases between the two germline ends. The CDR3 DNA sequence: TGCGCCAGCAGCTTGTTTCACCAGAACACTGAAGCTTTCTTT. Translated, it gives CASSLFHQNTEAFF.

This clonotype was counted a few times. The rearrangement uses TRBV5-4 and TRBJ2-3, with TRBD1 as a possible D gene (5 bases). Trimming removed 1 base from V and 4 bases from J, with 13 bases in between. Germline CDR1 is SGHNT and CDR2 is YYREEE (reference sequence). This CDR3 has 15 residues. Here the CDR3 DNA reads TGTGCCAGCAGCTTGAAAAATCTAGGGGCAGATACGCAGTATTTT. Its protein is CASSLKNLGADTQYF.

The V and J genes are TRBV3-1 and TRBJ2-3, with 9 bases that match TRBD2. Germline trimming cut 2 bases from V and 2 bases from J; bases unmatched to any gene: 2. The CDR3 is 15 residues long. CDR1 and CDR2 (germline): LGHDT, YNNKEL (reference sequence). The CDR3 protein is CASSQLGLATDTQYF. In DNA, the CDR3 is TGTGCCAGCAGCCAACTGGGACTAGCCACAGATACGCAGTATTTT.

This clonotype was observed a few times. The chain couples TRBV6-2 or TRBV6-3 to TRBJ1-2; TRBD1 matches 7 bases. Losses at the gene ends were 0 bases for V and 4 bases for J; bases not matched to a gene: 8. Germline CDR1 MNHEY, CDR2 SVGEGT. The CDR3 loop spans 16 amino acids. The CDR3 loop is CASSYSSGGSGYGYTF. CDR3 sequence (DNA): TGTGCCAGCAGTTACTCCTCAGGGGGTAGCGGCTATGGCTACACCTTC.